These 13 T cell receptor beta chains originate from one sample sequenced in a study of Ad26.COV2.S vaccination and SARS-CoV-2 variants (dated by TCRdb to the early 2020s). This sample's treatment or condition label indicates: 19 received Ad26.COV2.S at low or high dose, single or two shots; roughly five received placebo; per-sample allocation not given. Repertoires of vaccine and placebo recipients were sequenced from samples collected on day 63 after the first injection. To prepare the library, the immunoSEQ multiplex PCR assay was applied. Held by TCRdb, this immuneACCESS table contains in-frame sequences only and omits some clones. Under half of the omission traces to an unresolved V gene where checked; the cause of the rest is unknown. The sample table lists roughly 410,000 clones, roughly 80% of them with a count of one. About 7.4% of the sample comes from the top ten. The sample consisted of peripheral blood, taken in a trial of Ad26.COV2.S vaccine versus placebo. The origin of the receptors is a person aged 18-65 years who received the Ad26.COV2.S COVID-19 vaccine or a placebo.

The CDR3 region is CASRGRGQGLGYTF. Here the CDR3 DNA reads TGTGCCAGCAGGGGTCGGGGACAGGGTCTTGGCTACACCTTC. V and J are TRBV6-4 and TRBJ1-2, with 9 bases fitting TRBD1. The CDR3 contains 14 residues. Trimming cost V 6 bases and J 7 bases; bases outside gene matches: 9. Germline assignment: CDR1 MRHNA and CDR2 SNTAGT.

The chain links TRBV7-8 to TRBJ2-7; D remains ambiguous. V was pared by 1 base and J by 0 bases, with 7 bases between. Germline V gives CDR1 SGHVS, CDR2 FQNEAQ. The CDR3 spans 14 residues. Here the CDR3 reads CASSLVTSSYEQYF. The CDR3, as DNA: TGTGCCAGCAGCTTAGTCACAAGCTCCTACGAGCAGTACTTC. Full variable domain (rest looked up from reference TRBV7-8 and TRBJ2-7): GAGVSQSPRYKVAKRGQDVALRCDPISGHVSLFWYQQALGQGPEFLTYFQNEAQLDKSGLPSDRFFAERPEGSVSTLKIQRTQQEDSAVYLCASSLVTSSYEQYFGPGTRLTVT.

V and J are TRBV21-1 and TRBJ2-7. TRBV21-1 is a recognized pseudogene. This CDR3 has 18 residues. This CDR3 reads CASSKAKLISRAPYEQYF. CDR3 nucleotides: TGTGCCAGCAGCAAAGCGAAGCTCATCAGCCGAGCTCCCTACGAGCAGTACTTC.

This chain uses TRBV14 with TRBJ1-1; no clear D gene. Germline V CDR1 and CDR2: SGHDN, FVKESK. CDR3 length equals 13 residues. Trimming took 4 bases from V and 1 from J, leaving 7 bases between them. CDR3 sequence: CASSPPQNTEAFF. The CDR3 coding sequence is TGTGCCAGCAGCCCCCCACAGAACACTGAAGCTTTCTTT.

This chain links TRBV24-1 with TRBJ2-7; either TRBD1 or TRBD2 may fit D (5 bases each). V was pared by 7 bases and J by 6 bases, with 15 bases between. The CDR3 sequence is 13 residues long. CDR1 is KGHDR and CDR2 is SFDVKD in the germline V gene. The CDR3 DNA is TGTGCCACCAGCGCCCTAGGGGAGAGCGAGCAGTACTTC. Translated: CATSALGESEQYF.

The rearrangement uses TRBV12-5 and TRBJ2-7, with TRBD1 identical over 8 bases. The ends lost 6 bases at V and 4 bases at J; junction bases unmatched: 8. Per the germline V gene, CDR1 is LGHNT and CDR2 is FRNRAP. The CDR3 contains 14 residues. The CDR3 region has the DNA TGTGCTAGTGGCCCGACAGGGGTACCTTACGAGCAGTACTTC. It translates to CASGPTGVPYEQYF.

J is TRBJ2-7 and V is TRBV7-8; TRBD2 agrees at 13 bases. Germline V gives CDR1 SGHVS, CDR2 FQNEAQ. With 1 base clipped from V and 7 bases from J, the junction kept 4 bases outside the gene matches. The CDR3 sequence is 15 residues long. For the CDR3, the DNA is TGTGCCAGCAGCTTAGGACTAGCGGGGGGCCAGGAGCAGTACTTC. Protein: CASSLGLAGGQEQYF. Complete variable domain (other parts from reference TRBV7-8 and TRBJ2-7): GAGVSQSPRYKVAKRGQDVALRCDPISGHVSLFWYQQALGQGPEFLTYFQNEAQLDKSGLPSDRFFAERPEGSVSTLKIQRTQQEDSAVYLCASSLGLAGGQEQYFGPGTRLTVT.

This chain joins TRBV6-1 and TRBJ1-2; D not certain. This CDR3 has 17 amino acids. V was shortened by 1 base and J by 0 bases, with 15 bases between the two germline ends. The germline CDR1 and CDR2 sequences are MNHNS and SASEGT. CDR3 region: CASSEGRASFSNYGYTF. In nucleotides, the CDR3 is TGTGCCAGCAGTGAAGGGAGGGCCTCGTTCTCTAACTATGGCTACACCTTC.

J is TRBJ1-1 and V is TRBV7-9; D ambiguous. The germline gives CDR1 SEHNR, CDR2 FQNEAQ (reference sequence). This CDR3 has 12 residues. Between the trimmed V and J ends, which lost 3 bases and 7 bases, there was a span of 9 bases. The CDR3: CASSFLPREAFF. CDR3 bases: TGTGCCAGCAGCTTCCTCCCTCGTGAAGCTTTCTTT.

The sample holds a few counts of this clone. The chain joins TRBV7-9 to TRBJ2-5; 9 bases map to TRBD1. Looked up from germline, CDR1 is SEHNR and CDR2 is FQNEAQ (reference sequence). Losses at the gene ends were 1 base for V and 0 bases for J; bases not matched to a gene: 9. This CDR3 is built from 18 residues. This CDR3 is CASSLGTRRDRDQETQYF. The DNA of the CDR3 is TGTGCCAGCAGCTTAGGGACCCGCCGGGACAGGGACCAAGAGACCCAGTACTTC. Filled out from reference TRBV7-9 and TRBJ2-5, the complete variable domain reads DTGVSQNPRHKITKRGQNVTFRCDPISEHNRLYWYRQTLGQGPEFLTYFQNEAQLEKSRLLSDRFSAERPKGSFSTLEIQRTEQGDSAMYLCASSLGTRRDRDQETQYFGPGTRLLVL.

Written as DNA, the CDR3 is TGTGCCAGCAGCGCCCTGGGGGGCTACGAGCAGTACTTC. Its translation is CASSALGGYEQYF. The chain has TRBV2 and TRBJ2-7; D might be TRBD2 (6 bases). Trimming removed 6 bases at V and 3 bases at J, with 12 bases between. There are 13 residues in the CDR3. Germline V gene data show CDR1 as SNHLY and CDR2 as FYNNEI.

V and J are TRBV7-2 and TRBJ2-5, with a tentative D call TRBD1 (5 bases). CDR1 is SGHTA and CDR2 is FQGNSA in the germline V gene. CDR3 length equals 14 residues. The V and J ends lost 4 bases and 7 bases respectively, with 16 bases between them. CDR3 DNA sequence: TGTGCCAGCAGCTCACAAGACAGTGGTAGGACCCAGTACTTC. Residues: CASSSQDSGRTQYF.

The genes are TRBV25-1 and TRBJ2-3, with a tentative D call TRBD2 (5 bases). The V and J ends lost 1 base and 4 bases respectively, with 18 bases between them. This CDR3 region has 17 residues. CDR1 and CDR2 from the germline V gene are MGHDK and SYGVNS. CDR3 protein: CASSESRGLRNSDTQYF. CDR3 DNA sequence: TGTGCCAGCAGTGAATCCAGAGGACTGCGCAATTCAGATACGCAGTATTTT.